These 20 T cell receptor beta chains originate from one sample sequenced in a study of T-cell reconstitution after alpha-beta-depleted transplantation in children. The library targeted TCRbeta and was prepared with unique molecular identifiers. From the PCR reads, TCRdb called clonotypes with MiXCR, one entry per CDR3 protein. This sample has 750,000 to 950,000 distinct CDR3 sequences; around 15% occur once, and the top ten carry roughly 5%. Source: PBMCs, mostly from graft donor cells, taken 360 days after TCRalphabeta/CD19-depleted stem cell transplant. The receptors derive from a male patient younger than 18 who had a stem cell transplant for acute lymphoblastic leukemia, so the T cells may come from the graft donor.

The CDR3 protein is CASSQVKGLAGTYEQYF. For the CDR3, the DNA is TGCGCCAGCAGCCAAGTAAAGGGACTAGCGGGAACCTACGAGCAGTACTTC. This chain uses TRBV4-1 with TRBJ2-7, with TRBD2 identical over 13 bases. The germline V gene has CDR1 MGHRA and CDR2 YSYEKL. This CDR3 contains 17 residues. V was clipped by 1 base and J by 2 bases; unmatched bases: 5.

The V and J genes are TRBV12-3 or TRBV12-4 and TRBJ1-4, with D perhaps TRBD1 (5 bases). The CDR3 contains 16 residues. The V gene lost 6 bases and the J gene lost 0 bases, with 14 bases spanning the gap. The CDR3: CASRTRDGPTNEKLFF. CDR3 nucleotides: TGTGCCAGCAGAACCCGGGACGGACCAACTAATGAAAAACTGTTTTTT.

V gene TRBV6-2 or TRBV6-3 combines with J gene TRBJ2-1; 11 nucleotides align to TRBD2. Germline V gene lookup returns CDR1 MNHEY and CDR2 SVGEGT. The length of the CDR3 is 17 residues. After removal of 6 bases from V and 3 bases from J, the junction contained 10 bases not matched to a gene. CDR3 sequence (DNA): TGTGCCAGCAGCACCCGCATAACTAGCGGGAGCTACAATGAGCAGTTCTTC. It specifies CASSTRITSGSYNEQFF.

In DNA form, the CDR3 reads TGCAGTGCCCCTTCCGGGAGGATCACAGATACGCAGTATTTT. It codes for CSAPSGRITDTQYF. V is TRBV20-1 and J is TRBJ2-3, with 7 bases matching TRBD2. CDR1 is DFQATT and CDR2 is SNEGSKA in the germline V gene (reference sequence). The CDR3 covers 14 residues. The J segment lost 2 bases and the V segment lost 6 bases, leaving 8 bases of the junction unmatched.

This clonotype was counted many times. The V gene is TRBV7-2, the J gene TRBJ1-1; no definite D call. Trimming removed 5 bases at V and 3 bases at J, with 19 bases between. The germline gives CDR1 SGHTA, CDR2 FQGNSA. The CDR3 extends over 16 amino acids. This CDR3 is CASSDIRPGRHTEAFF. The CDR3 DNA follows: TGTGCCAGCAGCGATATCCGGCCGGGCAGGCACACTGAAGCTTTCTTT.

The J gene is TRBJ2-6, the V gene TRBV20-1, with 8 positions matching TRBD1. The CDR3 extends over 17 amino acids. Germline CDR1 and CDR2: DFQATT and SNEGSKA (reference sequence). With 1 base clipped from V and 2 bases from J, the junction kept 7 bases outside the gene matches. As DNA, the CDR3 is TGCAGTGCTAGAGGGACAGGGCGACTCACTGGGGCCAACGTCCTGACTTTC. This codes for CSARGTGRLTGANVLTF.

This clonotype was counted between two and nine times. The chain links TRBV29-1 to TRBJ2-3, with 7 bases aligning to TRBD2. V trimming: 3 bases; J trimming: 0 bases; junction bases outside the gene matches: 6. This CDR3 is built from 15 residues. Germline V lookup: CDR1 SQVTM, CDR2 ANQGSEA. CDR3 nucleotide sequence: TGCAGCGTTGACGGCACTAGCGAGAGCACAGATACGCAGTATTTT. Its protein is CSVDGTSESTDTQYF.

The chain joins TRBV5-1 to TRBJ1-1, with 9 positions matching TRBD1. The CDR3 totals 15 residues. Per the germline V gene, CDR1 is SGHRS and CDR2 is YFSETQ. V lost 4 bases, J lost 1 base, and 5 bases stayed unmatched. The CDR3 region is CASSAGTGRNTEAFF. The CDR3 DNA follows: TGCGCCAGCAGCGCCGGGACAGGGAGGAACACTGAAGCTTTCTTT.

Here the CDR3 reads CASSLRTGILDNEQFF. As DNA, the CDR3 is TGTGCCAGCAGCTTACGGACAGGGATCTTGGACAATGAGCAGTTCTTC. The V call is TRBV7-9, the J call TRBJ2-1; 8 positions match TRBD1. This CDR3 has 16 amino acids. The germline gives CDR1 SEHNR, CDR2 FQNEAQ (reference sequence). Germline trimming cut 2 bases from V and 5 bases from J; bases unmatched to any gene: 8. Supplemented by reference TRBV7-9 and TRBJ2-1, the full variable domain reads DTGVSQNPRHKITKRGQNVTFRCDPISEHNRLYWYRQTLGQGPEFLTYFQNEAQLEKSRLLSDRFSAERPKGSFSTLEIQRTEQGDSAMYLCASSLRTGILDNEQFFGPGTRLTVL.

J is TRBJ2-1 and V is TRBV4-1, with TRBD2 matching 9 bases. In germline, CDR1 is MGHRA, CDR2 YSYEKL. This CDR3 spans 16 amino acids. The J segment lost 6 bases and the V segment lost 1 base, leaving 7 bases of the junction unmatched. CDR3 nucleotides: TGCGCCAGCAGCCAAGCTAACAGCGGGAGGCCCAATGAGCAGTTCTTC. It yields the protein CASSQANSGRPNEQFF.

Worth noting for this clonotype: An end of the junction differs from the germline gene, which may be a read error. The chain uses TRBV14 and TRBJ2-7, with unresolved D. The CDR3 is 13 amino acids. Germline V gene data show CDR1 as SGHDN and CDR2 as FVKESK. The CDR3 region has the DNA TGTGCCAGCAGCAAAGACGAATACTACGAGCAGTACTTC. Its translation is CASSKDEYYEQYF.

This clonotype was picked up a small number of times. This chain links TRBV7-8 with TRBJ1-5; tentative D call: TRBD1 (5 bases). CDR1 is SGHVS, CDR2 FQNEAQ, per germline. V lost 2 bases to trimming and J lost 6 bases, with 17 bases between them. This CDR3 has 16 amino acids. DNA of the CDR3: TGTGCCAGCAGCTTAAGGGCCAGGGTAGTTGGTCAGCCCCAGCATTTT. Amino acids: CASSLRARVVGQPQHF.

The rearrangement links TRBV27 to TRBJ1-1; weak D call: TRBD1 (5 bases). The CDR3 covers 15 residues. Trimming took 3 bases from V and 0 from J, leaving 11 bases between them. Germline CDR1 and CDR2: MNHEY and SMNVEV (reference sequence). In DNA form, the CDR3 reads TGTGCCAGCAGTTTTTGGGGCAGGATGAACACTGAAGCTTTCTTT. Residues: CASSFWGRMNTEAFF.

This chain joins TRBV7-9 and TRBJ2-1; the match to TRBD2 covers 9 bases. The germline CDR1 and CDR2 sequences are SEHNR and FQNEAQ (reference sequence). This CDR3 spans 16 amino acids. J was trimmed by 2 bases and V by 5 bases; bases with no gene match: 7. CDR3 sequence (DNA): TGTGCCAGCAGCGGCCGTAGCGGGAGAACCTACAATGAGCAGTTCTTC. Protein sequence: CASSGRSGRTYNEQFF.

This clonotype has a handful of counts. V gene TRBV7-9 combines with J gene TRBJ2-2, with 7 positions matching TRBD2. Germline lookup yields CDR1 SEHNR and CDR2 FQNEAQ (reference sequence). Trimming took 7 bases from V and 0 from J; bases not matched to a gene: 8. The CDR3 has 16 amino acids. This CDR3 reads CASIAGVRANTGELFF. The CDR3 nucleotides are TGTGCCAGCATTGCGGGAGTAAGGGCGAACACCGGGGAGCTGTTTTTT.

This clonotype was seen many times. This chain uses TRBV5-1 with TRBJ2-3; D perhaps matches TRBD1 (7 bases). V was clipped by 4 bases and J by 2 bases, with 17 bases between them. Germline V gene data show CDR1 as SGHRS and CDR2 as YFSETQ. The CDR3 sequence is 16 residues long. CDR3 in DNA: TGCGCCAGCAGCGGGAGGACAGGAACCATCACAGATACGCAGTATTTT. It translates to CASSGRTGTITDTQYF.

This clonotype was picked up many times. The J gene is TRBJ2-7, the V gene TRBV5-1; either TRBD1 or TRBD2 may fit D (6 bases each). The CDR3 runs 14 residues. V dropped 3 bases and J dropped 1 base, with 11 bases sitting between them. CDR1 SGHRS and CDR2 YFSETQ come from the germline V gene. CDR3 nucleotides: TGCGCCAGCAGCTCTAGAGGGGGGTCCTACGAGCAGTACTTC. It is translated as CASSSRGGSYEQYF.

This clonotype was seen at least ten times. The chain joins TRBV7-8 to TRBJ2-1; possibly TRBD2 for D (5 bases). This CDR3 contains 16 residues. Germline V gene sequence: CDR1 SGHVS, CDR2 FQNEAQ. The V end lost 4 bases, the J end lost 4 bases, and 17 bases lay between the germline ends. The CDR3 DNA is TGTGCCAGCAGCTCCCATAGGACTCATAATTACAATGAGCAGTTCTTC. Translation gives CASSSHRTHNYNEQFF.

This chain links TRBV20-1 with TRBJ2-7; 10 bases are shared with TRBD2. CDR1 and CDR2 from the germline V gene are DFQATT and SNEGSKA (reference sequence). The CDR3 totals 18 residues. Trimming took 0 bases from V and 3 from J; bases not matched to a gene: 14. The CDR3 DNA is TGCAGTGCTAGAGATTACGCTAGCGGGAGAAATACATTCTACGAGCAGTACTTC. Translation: CSARDYASGRNTFYEQYF.

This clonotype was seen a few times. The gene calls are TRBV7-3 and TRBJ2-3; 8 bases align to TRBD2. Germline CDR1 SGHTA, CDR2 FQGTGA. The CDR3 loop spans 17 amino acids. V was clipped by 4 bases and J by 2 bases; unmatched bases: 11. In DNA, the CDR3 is TGTGCCAGCAGCTCCCGGCCCCCACTAGCGGTCACAGATACGCAGTATTTT. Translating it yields CASSSRPPLAVTDTQYF.